A selection of T cell receptor beta chains follows, all from one sample in a study of T-cell memory formation after mild COVID-19. Each CDR3 protein gets one entry after TCRdb re-called the 5' RACE reads with MiXCR. This sample has some 490,000 distinct CDR3 sequences, with roughly 20% found just once. The sequenced sample consisted of PBMCs or a T cell subset sorted from them (not recorded which). These receptors all stem from an adult woman who had mild COVID-19 (a few samples of this study predate the infection). Cell type and time point are not known. CDR3s include the opening cysteine and the closing phenylalanine or tryptophan. Fields, in order: clone size, J gene, D gene, V gene, CDR3 DNA, CDR3 protein. D genes are given only for firm matches. Clone size appears in some rows only: once, few, many, or a class for an expanded clone.

abundance: few
j_gene: TRBJ1-1
d_gene: TRBD1
v_gene: TRBV9
CDR3nt: TGTGCCAGCAGCCCCGGGACAGGGGGAGCTTTCTTT
CDR3aa: CASSPGTGGAFF

abundance: .
j_gene: TRBJ1-1
d_gene: .
v_gene: TRBV7-3
CDR3nt: TGTGCCAGCAGCTTACGGGCTGGGAGCACTGAAGCTTTCTTT
CDR3aa: CASSLRAGSTEAFF

abundance: many
j_gene: TRBJ1-2
d_gene: .
v_gene: TRBV4-1
CDR3nt: TGCGCCAGCAGCCAAGCGGCAGGGATTAACTATGGCTACACCTTC
CDR3aa: CASSQAAGINYGYTF

abundance: .
j_gene: TRBJ1-1
d_gene: .
v_gene: TRBV6-5
CDR3nt: TGTGCCAGCAGGGAACAACAGGCCCCGGGTACTGAAGCTTTCTTT
CDR3aa: CASREQQAPGTEAFF

abundance: .
j_gene: TRBJ1-4
d_gene: .
v_gene: TRBV4-2
CDR3nt: TGTGCCAGCAGCCAAGAACGGCTTAGTGAAAAACTGTTTTTT
CDR3aa: CASSQERLSEKLFF

abundance: .
j_gene: TRBJ2-7
d_gene: .
v_gene: TRBV7-2
CDR3nt: TGTGCCAGCAGCTCCACTACGACTCGAGAGCAGTACTTC
CDR3aa: CASSSTTTREQYF

abundance: .
j_gene: TRBJ1-1
d_gene: .
v_gene: TRBV15
CDR3nt: TGTGCCACCAGCAGAGATCTGGGATATGAAGCTTTCTTT
CDR3aa: CATSRDLGYEAFF

abundance: many
j_gene: TRBJ1-2
d_gene: TRBD1
v_gene: TRBV4-1
CDR3nt: TGCGCCAGCAGCCAAAAACTTGGGACAGAAGGGAAATATGGCTACACCTTC
CDR3aa: CASSQKLGTEGKYGYTF

abundance: .
j_gene: TRBJ1-3
d_gene: .
v_gene: TRBV5-1
CDR3nt: TGCGCCAGCGGGGACATCTCTGGAAACACCATATATTTT
CDR3aa: CASGDISGNTIYF

abundance: .
j_gene: TRBJ1-6
d_gene: .
v_gene: TRBV19
CDR3nt: TGTGCCAGTAGGACAGTCGACAATTCACCCCTCCACTTT
CDR3aa: CASRTVDNSPLHF

abundance: few
j_gene: TRBJ2-7
d_gene: .
v_gene: TRBV6-6
CDR3nt: TGTGCCAGCAGTTACGAGGCAGGACTCTACGAGCAGTACTTC
CDR3aa: CASSYEAGLYEQYF

abundance: few
j_gene: TRBJ2-7
d_gene: TRBD2
v_gene: TRBV5-1
CDR3nt: TGCGCCAGCACCCGATACCGGACTAGCGGGGTCTCCTACGAGCAGTACTTC
CDR3aa: CASTRYRTSGVSYEQYF

abundance: .
j_gene: TRBJ2-1
d_gene: .
v_gene: TRBV27
CDR3nt: TGTGCCAGCAGTACTAGACTAGTTTCCTACAATGAGCAGTTCTTC
CDR3aa: CASSTRLVSYNEQFF

abundance: .
j_gene: TRBJ2-1
d_gene: TRBD1
v_gene: TRBV2
CDR3nt: TGTGCCAGCGTCTACACAGGGGGCAATGAGCAGTTCTTC
CDR3aa: CASVYTGGNEQFF

abundance: few
j_gene: TRBJ2-3
d_gene: TRBD2
v_gene: TRBV20-1
CDR3nt: TGCAGTGCTAGAGTGGCGGGGGTGGCAGATACGCAGTATTTT
CDR3aa: CSARVAGVADTQYF

abundance: .
j_gene: TRBJ1-4
d_gene: .
v_gene: TRBV4-3
CDR3nt: TGCGCCAGCAGCCAAGAGGGGAGAAGAGAAAAACTGTTTTTT
CDR3aa: CASSQEGRREKLFF

abundance: many
j_gene: TRBJ1-4
d_gene: .
v_gene: TRBV7-9
CDR3nt: TGTGCCAGCAGCGCGCGACTCACAACTAATGAAAAACTGTTTTTT
CDR3aa: CASSARLTTNEKLFF

abundance: .
j_gene: TRBJ2-3
d_gene: TRBD2
v_gene: TRBV5-4
CDR3nt: TGTGCCAGCAGCTGGGACTACGGTACGCAGTATTTT
CDR3aa: CASSWDYGTQYF

abundance: .
j_gene: TRBJ1-5
d_gene: TRBD1
v_gene: TRBV11-2
CDR3nt: TGTGCCAGCAGCTCCGGGACAGCCTCGAATCAGCCCCAGCATTTT
CDR3aa: CASSSGTASNQPQHF

abundance: .
j_gene: TRBJ2-2
d_gene: .
v_gene: TRBV5-6
CDR3nt: TGTGCCAGCAGCTTGCAATCCAGGATCCTCATCGCGAACACCGGGGAGCTGTTTTTT
CDR3aa: CASSLQSRILIANTGELFF

abundance: .
j_gene: TRBJ2-1
d_gene: TRBD2
v_gene: TRBV12-3/TRBV12-4
CDR3nt: TGTGCCAGCAGTTTTGGGTCTAGCGGGGGTCGCATCCCATCCTACAATGAGCAGTTCTTC
CDR3aa: CASSFGSSGGRIPSYNEQFF

abundance: few
j_gene: TRBJ1-5
d_gene: .
v_gene: TRBV27
CDR3nt: TGTGCCAGCCCGGGCAGGGCCGATCAGCCCCAGCATTTT
CDR3aa: CASPGRADQPQHF

abundance: many
j_gene: TRBJ2-1
d_gene: TRBD1
v_gene: TRBV7-9
CDR3nt: TGTGCCAGCAGCTTACCTCTTGTTGGGTCGTGGACAGGGAGGAATGAGCAGTTCTTC
CDR3aa: CASSLPLVGSWTGRNEQFF

abundance: many
j_gene: TRBJ2-1
d_gene: .
v_gene: TRBV12-3/TRBV12-4
CDR3nt: TGTGCCAGCAGTCAACACATCCTTGTTGGGAATGAGCAGTTCTTC
CDR3aa: CASSQHILVGNEQFF

abundance: .
j_gene: TRBJ2-7
d_gene: .
v_gene: TRBV29-1
CDR3nt: TGCAGCGTTATCCCCGCCCGGGACGAGCAGTACTTC
CDR3aa: CSVIPARDEQYF

abundance: few
j_gene: TRBJ2-1
d_gene: .
v_gene: TRBV5-1
CDR3nt: TGCGCCAGCAGCTTGGTCAGCGACGGATACAATGAGCAGTTCTTC
CDR3aa: CASSLVSDGYNEQFF

abundance: .
j_gene: TRBJ2-7
d_gene: TRBD2
v_gene: TRBV5-6
CDR3nt: TGTGCCAGCAGCTTGGTCATCGGGGGGAGCTCCTACGAGCAGTACTTC
CDR3aa: CASSLVIGGSSYEQYF

abundance: .
j_gene: TRBJ2-2
d_gene: .
v_gene: TRBV9
CDR3nt: TGTGCCAGCAGTGACCTAGCGGGGGAGCTGTTTTTT
CDR3aa: CASSDLAGELFF

abundance: few
j_gene: TRBJ1-2
d_gene: .
v_gene: TRBV6-1
CDR3nt: TGTGCCAGCAGTGAAGCGGAAGGGGCCCACTATGGCTACACCTTC
CDR3aa: CASSEAEGAHYGYTF

abundance: few
j_gene: TRBJ2-1
d_gene: .
v_gene: TRBV9
CDR3nt: TGTGCCAGCAGCGTAGCTAGCGCCCGATTGAGTGGCAATGAGCAGTTCTTC
CDR3aa: CASSVASARLSGNEQFF

abundance: few
j_gene: TRBJ2-7
d_gene: .
v_gene: TRBV12-3/TRBV12-4
CDR3nt: TGTGCCAGCAGTACCCAAACCGGGACAACTTACGAGCAGTACTTC
CDR3aa: CASSTQTGTTYEQYF

abundance: few
j_gene: TRBJ2-1
d_gene: .
v_gene: TRBV20-1
CDR3nt: TGCAGTGCTAGAATTGAGGGGTCTTCCAATGAGCAGTTCTTC
CDR3aa: CSARIEGSSNEQFF

abundance: .
j_gene: TRBJ2-3
d_gene: TRBD2
v_gene: TRBV6-4
CDR3nt: TGTGCCAGCAGTGTAGCGGGGCTCAGCACAGATACGCAGTATTTT
CDR3aa: CASSVAGLSTDTQYF

abundance: .
j_gene: TRBJ2-3
d_gene: .
v_gene: TRBV7-2
CDR3nt: TGTGCCAGCGGGGAAGGACTCTCAAGCACAGATACGCAGTATTTT
CDR3aa: CASGEGLSSTDTQYF

abundance: .
j_gene: TRBJ1-5
d_gene: .
v_gene: TRBV7-2
CDR3nt: TGTGCCAGCAGCCGCGGGGGGGGGCAAGGCAATCAGCCCCAGCATTTT
CDR3aa: CASSRGGGQGNQPQHF

abundance: few
j_gene: TRBJ2-7
d_gene: .
v_gene: TRBV4-2
CDR3nt: TGTGCCAGCAGCCAAGGGTTCCGCTACGAGCAGTACTTC
CDR3aa: CASSQGFRYEQYF

abundance: .
j_gene: TRBJ2-3
d_gene: .
v_gene: TRBV2
CDR3nt: TGTGCCAGCAGCGAGGGACAAGTATACACAGATACGCAGTATTTT
CDR3aa: CASSEGQVYTDTQYF

abundance: .
j_gene: TRBJ2-5
d_gene: .
v_gene: TRBV7-8
CDR3nt: TGTGCCAGCAGCCCGGGGACTTTTCCCCAAGAGACCCAGTACTTC
CDR3aa: CASSPGTFPQETQYF

abundance: .
j_gene: TRBJ2-7
d_gene: .
v_gene: TRBV7-8
CDR3nt: TGTGCCAGCAGCTTGGACAGACAGTACAACGAGCAGTACTTC
CDR3aa: CASSLDRQYNEQYF

abundance: few
j_gene: TRBJ2-3
d_gene: TRBD1
v_gene: TRBV11-2
CDR3nt: TGTGCCAGCAGCCTGACAGGGTGGGACACAGATACGCAGTATTTT
CDR3aa: CASSLTGWDTDTQYF

abundance: .
j_gene: TRBJ1-1
d_gene: TRBD1
v_gene: TRBV7-9
CDR3nt: TGTGCCAGCAGCTTAGGCTGGGACAGGGGGCATCCTGAAGCTTTCTTT
CDR3aa: CASSLGWDRGHPEAFF

abundance: .
j_gene: TRBJ1-4
d_gene: TRBD1
v_gene: TRBV13
CDR3nt: TGTGCCAGCAGCTTAGGGACAGGGGGCGAGTACAATGAAAAACTGTTTTTT
CDR3aa: CASSLGTGGEYNEKLFF

abundance: .
j_gene: TRBJ2-1
d_gene: .
v_gene: TRBV12-3/TRBV12-4
CDR3nt: TGTGCCAGCACGTCTTTAACCATTACTCTCAGCTATGAGCAGTTCTTC
CDR3aa: CASTSLTITLSYEQFF

abundance: few
j_gene: TRBJ1-2
d_gene: .
v_gene: TRBV7-2
CDR3nt: TGTGCCAGCAGCTTATCTTCGGTCGGCTACGGCTATGGCTACACCTTC
CDR3aa: CASSLSSVGYGYGYTF

abundance: .
j_gene: TRBJ2-5
d_gene: .
v_gene: TRBV3-1
CDR3nt: TGTGCCAGCAGCCAAGTACTAGGGGTAGGAGAGACCCAGTACTTC
CDR3aa: CASSQVLGVGETQYF

abundance: few
j_gene: TRBJ2-5
d_gene: .
v_gene: TRBV7-6
CDR3nt: TGTGCCAGCAGCTTAACTCTGCTAGATTACGACTTC
CDR3aa: CASSLTLLDYDF

abundance: .
j_gene: TRBJ2-1
d_gene: .
v_gene: TRBV30
CDR3nt: TGTGCCGCCTGGAGTATTAGGCTAGCGTATGAGCAGTTCTTC
CDR3aa: CAAWSIRLAYEQFF

abundance: few
j_gene: TRBJ2-5
d_gene: .
v_gene: TRBV7-9
CDR3nt: TGTGCCAGCAGCTTAGCCGGGGTCCCAGGGGAGACCCAGTACTTC
CDR3aa: CASSLAGVPGETQYF

abundance: few
j_gene: TRBJ2-1
d_gene: .
v_gene: TRBV30
CDR3nt: TGTGCCTGGATCGATTACAGGGGAGGGTCCTACAATGAGCAGTTCTTC
CDR3aa: CAWIDYRGGSYNEQFF

abundance: .
j_gene: TRBJ1-6
d_gene: .
v_gene: TRBV30
CDR3nt: TGTGCCTGGAGGAGGGACATGACGCCCCTCCACTTT
CDR3aa: CAWRRDMTPLHF

abundance: few
j_gene: TRBJ2-5
d_gene: .
v_gene: TRBV7-3
CDR3nt: TGTGCCAGCAGCGCCCTAGGTGCGGGTGTTCAAGAGACCCAGTACTTC
CDR3aa: CASSALGAGVQETQYF

abundance: few
j_gene: TRBJ2-1
d_gene: TRBD2
v_gene: TRBV4-3
CDR3nt: TGCGCCAGCAGCCAAGATCCGGTGGTAGCGGGAGGTGAGCAGTTCTTC
CDR3aa: CASSQDPVVAGGEQFF

abundance: many
j_gene: TRBJ2-3
d_gene: TRBD1
v_gene: TRBV5-1
CDR3nt: TGTGCCAGCAGCTCGGGACAGGGGACAGATACGCAGTATTTT
CDR3aa: CASSSGQGTDTQYF

abundance: few
j_gene: TRBJ2-7
d_gene: TRBD1
v_gene: TRBV7-9
CDR3nt: TGTGCCAGCAGCTTACTTTCCCAGGGGGAGTACTTC
CDR3aa: CASSLLSQGEYF

abundance: few
j_gene: TRBJ1-4
d_gene: .
v_gene: TRBV6-5
CDR3nt: TGTGCCAGCAGTTACGACGGACCGCCTAATGAAAAACTGTTTTTT
CDR3aa: CASSYDGPPNEKLFF

abundance: once
j_gene: TRBJ2-7
d_gene: TRBD1
v_gene: TRBV7-9
CDR3nt: TGTGCCAGCAGCGGCCAGACAGGGCAGGCACACGAGCAGTACTTC
CDR3aa: CASSGQTGQAHEQYF

abundance: .
j_gene: TRBJ2-3
d_gene: TRBD2
v_gene: TRBV6-6
CDR3nt: TGTGCCAGCGGATCCGGGACTAGCGCGCGCGCAGATACGCAGTATTTT
CDR3aa: CASGSGTSARADTQYF